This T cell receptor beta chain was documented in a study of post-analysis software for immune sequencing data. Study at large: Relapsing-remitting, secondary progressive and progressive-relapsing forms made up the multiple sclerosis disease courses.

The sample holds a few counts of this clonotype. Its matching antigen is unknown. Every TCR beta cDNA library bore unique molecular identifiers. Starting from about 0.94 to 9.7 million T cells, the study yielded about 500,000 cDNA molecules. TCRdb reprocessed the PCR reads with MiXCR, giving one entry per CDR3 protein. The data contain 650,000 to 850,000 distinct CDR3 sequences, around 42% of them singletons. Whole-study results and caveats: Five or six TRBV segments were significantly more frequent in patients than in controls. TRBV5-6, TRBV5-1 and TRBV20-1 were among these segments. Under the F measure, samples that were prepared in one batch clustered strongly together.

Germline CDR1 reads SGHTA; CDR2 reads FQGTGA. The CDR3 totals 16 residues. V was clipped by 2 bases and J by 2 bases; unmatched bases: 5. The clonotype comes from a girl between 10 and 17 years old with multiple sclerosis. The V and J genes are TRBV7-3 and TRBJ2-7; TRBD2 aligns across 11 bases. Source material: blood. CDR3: CASSLPTSGGTYEQYF. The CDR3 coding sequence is TGTGCCAGCAGCTTACCAACTAGCGGGGGTACCTACGAGCAGTACTTC. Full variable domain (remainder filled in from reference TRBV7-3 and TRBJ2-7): GAGVSQTPSNKVTEKGKYVELRCDPISGHTALYWYRQSLGQGPEFLIYFQGTGAADDSGLPNDRFFAVRPEGSVSTLKIQRTERGDSAVYLCASSLPTSGGTYEQYFGPGTRLTVT.